Shown below are 10 T cell receptor beta chains from a single sample sequenced in a study of early T cells in non-severe SARS-CoV-2 infection. In TCRdb, the 5' RACE reads were re-called with MiXCR into one record per CDR3 protein. The data show about 30,000 distinct CDR3 sequences, around 6% seen once. The sequenced sample was whole blood. The receptors here all came from an adult who was a healthcare worker with PCR-confirmed SARS-CoV-2 infection or an uninfected control (not recorded which).

This clonotype was counted between two and nine times. The rearrangement uses TRBV29-1 and TRBJ1-4; 8 nucleotides agree with TRBD1. Germline values: CDR1 SQVTM, CDR2 ANQGSEA. V was pared by 6 bases and J by 0 bases, with 6 bases of the junction left unmatched. The CDR3 is 15 amino acids. CDR3 in DNA: TGCAGCGTGGTCGGACAGGGAGCAACTAATGAAAAACTGTTTTTT. Translating gives CSVVGQGATNEKLFF.

This clonotype was observed a handful of times. The V and J genes are TRBV29-1 and TRBJ2-3; 10 bases map to TRBD2. CDR1 SQVTM and CDR2 ANQGSEA come from the germline V gene. The CDR3 covers 15 residues. V shed 2 bases and J 3 bases; nucleotides not matched to a gene: 5. The CDR3 spells CSVEPAGGLTDTQYF. In nucleotides, the CDR3 is TGCAGCGTTGAACCAGCGGGGGGGTTGACAGATACGCAGTATTTT.

Ten or more counts support this clonotype. V gene TRBV7-9 combines with J gene TRBJ2-7; D remains unclear. The germline V and J ends were trimmed by 8 bases and 0 bases, with 11 bases remaining between them. Germline CDR1 reads SEHNR; CDR2 reads FQNEAQ (reference sequence). The CDR3 has 13 residues. The CDR3 protein is CASGVGSSYEQYF. The CDR3 region has the DNA TGTGCCAGCGGGGTGGGGTCCTCCTACGAGCAGTACTTC.

This clonotype turned up a few times. The chain is built from TRBV20-1 and TRBJ2-7, with D unresolved. Germline V gene sequence: CDR1 DFQATT, CDR2 SNEGSKA (reference sequence). The CDR3 is 14 residues long. Trimming removed 0 bases from V and 0 bases from J, with 9 bases in between. The CDR3: CSAREVINSYEQYF. The CDR3 DNA follows: TGCAGTGCTAGAGAAGTGATAAACTCCTACGAGCAGTACTTC.

In this sample, this clonotype turned up a few times. The chain carries TRBV5-4 and TRBJ2-1; the D call may be TRBD1 or TRBD2 (6 bases each). Deletions cut 5 bases from V and 2 bases from J, with 14 bases between. Germline values: CDR1 SGHNT, CDR2 YYREEE (reference sequence). This CDR3 spans 15 amino acids. Here the CDR3 DNA reads TGTGCCAGCAGTCCGATGGGGGGCCCCTACAATGAGCAGTTCTTC. This encodes CASSPMGGPYNEQFF.

This clonotype was observed many times. V usage is TRBV5-1 and J usage is TRBJ2-5; D possibly uses TRBD1 or TRBD2 (5 bases each). CDR1 is SGHRS, CDR2 YFSETQ, per germline. V lost 5 bases and J lost 7, with 21 bases in between. The CDR3 extends over 15 amino acids. CDR3 bases: TGCGCCAGCAGTGGGACGCCTGGGCCCTCTGGGACCCAGTACTTC. This codes for CASSGTPGPSGTQYF.

This clonotype was observed many times. This chain links TRBV7-9 with TRBJ1-5; D call uncertain. Germline CDR1 reads SEHNR; CDR2 reads FQNEAQ (reference sequence). The CDR3 totals 13 residues. V dropped 8 bases and J dropped 5 bases, with 13 bases sitting between them. CDR3 sequence: CASASTDDQPQHF. CDR3 coding DNA: TGTGCCAGCGCCTCGACCGACGATCAGCCCCAGCATTTT.

This clonotype was counted between two and nine times. The genes are TRBV5-4 and TRBJ2-3; TRBD1 matches at 7 bases. The CDR3 contains 15 residues. Per germline, CDR1 SGHNT and CDR2 YYREEE (reference sequence). J lost 2 bases, V lost 0 bases, and 3 bases had no gene match. The CDR3 is CASSLDRGNTDTQYF. DNA of the CDR3: TGTGCCAGCAGCTTGGACAGGGGAAACACAGATACGCAGTATTTT.

This clonotype was counted at least ten times. This sequence joins TRBV28 and TRBJ2-7; D is unresolved. The CDR3 runs 13 residues. V shed 5 bases and J shed 4 bases, with 12 bases lying between them. Germline CDR1 reads MDHEN; CDR2 reads SYDVKM. Written as DNA, the CDR3 is TGTGCCAGCAGTCCCCAGGAAGGGTACGAGCAGTACTTC. Amino acids: CASSPQEGYEQYF. Full variable domain (outside the CDR3, taken from reference TRBV28 and TRBJ2-7): DVKVTQSSRYLVKRTGEKVFLECVQDMDHENMFWYRQDPGLGLRLIYFSYDVKMKEKGDIPEGYSVSREKKERFSLILESASTNQTSMYLCASSPQEGYEQYFGPGTRLTVT.

The sample holds a few counts of this clonotype. The chain links TRBV5-4 to TRBJ2-1; 12 bases match TRBD2. V shed 3 bases and J 6 bases; nucleotides not matched to a gene: 7. The CDR3 extends over 16 amino acids. Germline V gene lookup returns CDR1 SGHNT and CDR2 YYREEE (reference sequence). The CDR3 DNA is TGTGCCAGCAGCTCGACTAGCGGGGGTAGGGGCAATGAGCAGTTCTTC. Translated, it gives CASSSTSGGRGNEQFF.